This TCR beta chain was sequenced for a study of shared clonotypes between healthy human individuals (dated by TCRdb to 2018 to 2021). The study in broad terms: A couple of women and three men aged 18 to 49 years were included in the cohort. Per donor, three plates each were used for CD4 naive and CD4 memory, two for CD8 naive, and one for CD8 memory. Blood TCR repertoires of roughly 5 healthy adults were deeply sequenced to estimate repertoire size and the extent of clonotype sharing between individuals. Different laboratories and diverse techniques were used to prepare libraries and sequence TCR repertoires, to increase sequencing depth and limit assay-specific biases. Per donor, leukapheresis produced somewhere between about 0.94 and 9.5 billion PBMCs.

The research as a whole found: Incomplete sequencing was indicated by rarefaction of sorted-subset datasets, despite the large sequencing depth. Sampling was restricted to blood, and TCR repertoires in tissue are likely to differ from TCR repertoires in blood. Compared with non-shared clonotypes, the clonotypes found in all four sorted-subset donors had higher generation probabilities. Naive subsets generally had larger estimated clonotype richness than memory subsets. Pairwise subsampling led to the expectation that sequencing depth would affect the degree of clonotype sharing among donors. Roughly 5% of naive CD4, 3.5% of naive CD8, approximately 2% of memory CD4, and 0.4% of memory CD8 clonotypes were shared across several donors. The small number of donors limited the genetic and exposure-history diversity represented.

The donors were healthy, HIV-negative adults with no recently reported acute infections or vaccinations. Every donor was a Caucasian adult living in Nashville, Tennessee, USA. CD4+ T cells were enriched by magnetic negative selection, after which naive cells were positively selected on CD45RA and the negative fraction was taken as the memory subset. After blood collection by leukapheresis, PBMCs were isolated using Ficoll-Histopaque density gradient centrifugation and then cryopreserved in the vapor phase of liquid nitrogen. Analytical flow cytometry was used to check the purity and quantity of every magnetically sorted T cell population. Genomic DNA was isolated from each sorted fraction and quantified by UV absorbance on a Nanodrop 2000c. In regard to this clone: There is no known antigen for this receptor. No base qualities exist here, and no much larger clone lies one base off it. Other DNA variants within this sample encode the same CDR3.

Using the deep immunoSEQ assay, multiplex PCR amplified TCR CDR3 regions from genomic DNA. Extracted genomic DNA from each cell subset was spread evenly across all wells of several immunoSEQ 96-well plates, with each plate serving as a replicate. For sorted subsets, about 220 ng of genomic DNA, equivalent to 30,000 or so T cell genomes, went into each replicate PCR. Purified libraries were measured with a Qubit 3.0 fluorometer, size-checked on a Bioanalyzer 2100, and measured again with the KAPA Library Quantification kit. Every immunoSEQ 96-well plate was sequenced on a dedicated single-read 150-cycle Illumina NextSeq 550 flow cell. The paper's processing steps were these. Because the immunoSEQ output held only junctional sequences and lacked quality scores, the filtering could not match the filtering applied to full-length reads. Sequences were annotated with PyIR, a Python wrapper for IgBLAST v1.9, using IMGT germline references to assign V/J genes and CDR3. Reads with weak V/J assignments (E-value above 1e-6), missing CDR3, stop codons, out-of-frame junctions, or ambiguous translated residues were removed. A V3J clonotype was defined by an identical inferred V gene, J gene, and CDR3 amino acid sequence. To compute the percentage overlap between repertoires, the number of shared unique clonotypes was divided by the size of the smaller repertoire. Three approaches were used to assess repertoire richness: RTK rarefaction, the Chao1 estimator, and Recon v2.1 estimates of unobserved clonotypes. For all TCRbeta clonotypes obtained by the gDNA method from a handful of donors, generation probabilities were computed with OLGA. TCRdb stores this immuneACCESS table with in-frame sequences only. Part of the clones is absent; in the studies checked, under half of the shortfall reflects unresolved V genes, and no reason is known for the rest. The D gene and trimming were derived from the DNA, and the V and J assignments and clone size from that table. This sample holds around 510,000 clones; roughly 95% were observed only once. The ten largest clones add up to about 0.059% of the sample.

The V and J ends are trimmed by 3 bases and 1 base, leaving 6 bases between them. CDR1 SQVTM and CDR2 ANQGSEA are derived from the germline V gene. Inclusive of the bounding cysteine and phenylalanine, the CDR3 is 12 residues long. The read is trimmed to its CDR3 DNA, 36 bases read in frame from base 1. Sequenced material: naive CD4+ T cells sorted from blood. The sample's cell subset or site label is to be understood as: CD45RA+ positively selected. The receptor was isolated from a woman between 25 and 40 years old in good health. The rearranged segments are TRBV29-1 and TRBJ1-1; the D gene identity is not certain. The DNA sequence is as follows: TGCAGCGTTGATGGCAGGAACACTGAAGCTTTCTTT. Translated, it gives CSVDGRNTEAFF.